These 7 T cell receptor beta chains share one sample of origin, sequenced in a study of radiotherapy plus CTLA-4 blockade in lung cancer (dated by TCRdb to about 2018). Receptors were amplified or captured by the immunoSEQ multiplex PCR assay. In its TCRdb copy, this immuneACCESS table keeps in-frame sequences only and misses some clones. Where compared with another copy, unresolved V genes explain less than half of these, and the others have no known cause. The sample records about 83,000 clones, 78% of which are singletons. The ten largest clones add up to 3% to 4.5% of the sample. Source: peripheral blood, taken from a patient treated with radiotherapy plus ipilimumab. The receptors come from a human donor with non-small cell lung cancer who had a partial response to radiotherapy plus ipilimumab. Some clones in this sample may be carry-over from other donors' samples.

This rearrangement joins TRBV15 to TRBJ1-4; 10 bases align to TRBD1. Germline lookup yields CDR1 LNHNV and CDR2 YYDKDF (reference sequence). The V gene end was trimmed by 1 base and the J gene end by 7 bases; junction bases not matched to a gene: 3. CDR3 size: 15 residues. The CDR3: CATSRGQGAGEKLFF. The CDR3 nucleotides are TGTGCCACCAGCAGAGGACAGGGGGCTGGTGAAAAACTGTTTTTT.

This chain links TRBV4-1 with TRBJ1-3; D is undetermined. The germline CDR1 and CDR2 sequences are MGHRA and YSYEKL. The CDR3 consists of 16 residues. The V end lost 4 bases, the J end lost 2 bases, and 15 bases lay between the germline ends. The CDR3: CASSPIRSFPGNTIYF. As DNA, the CDR3 is TGCGCCAGCAGCCCTATCCGGTCATTCCCTGGAAACACCATATATTTT.

The chain carries TRBV28 and TRBJ2-7, with TRBD1 matching over 8 bases. The CDR3 sequence is 14 residues long. With V trimmed by 7 bases and J by 0 bases, 5 bases remained unmatched. Germline CDR1 MDHEN, CDR2 SYDVKM. CDR3: CASIRTGSSYEQYF. The CDR3 region has the DNA TGTGCCAGCATCCGGACAGGGAGCTCCTACGAGCAGTACTTC.

The chain combines TRBV6-6 with TRBJ1-1; D is uncertain. The CDR3 sequence is 13 residues long. The V gene lost 10 bases and the J gene lost 1 base, with 13 bases spanning the gap. Germline values: CDR1 MNHNY, CDR2 SVGAGI (reference sequence). CDR3 loop: CATKLTENTEAFF. CDR3 bases: TGTGCCACCAAATTAACAGAGAACACTGAAGCTTTCTTT.

In its sample, this clone was seen a few times. V is TRBV5-5 and J is TRBJ1-3, with a weak D call TRBD1 (6 bases). CDR3 length: 16 amino acids. Looked up from germline, CDR1 is SGHKS and CDR2 is YYEKEE (reference sequence). V shed 5 bases and J shed 1 base, with 16 bases lying between them. The CDR3 DNA reads as TGTGCCAGCAGACTCCGGACCAGGGGTTCTGGAAACACCATATATTTT. Its protein product is CASRLRTRGSGNTIYF.

The chain is built from TRBV5-6 and TRBJ1-2; 8 bases agree with TRBD1. The CDR3 loop spans 17 amino acids. Germline V gene lookup returns CDR1 SGHDT and CDR2 YYEEEE. The junction had 11 bases not matched to a gene; V was cut back by 4 bases and J by 0 bases. CDR3 in amino acids: CASSRRGLGGPNYGYTF. For the CDR3, the DNA is TGTGCCAGCAGCCGCAGGGGGCTTGGGGGGCCTAACTATGGCTACACCTTC. Complete variable domain (other parts from reference TRBV5-6 and TRBJ1-2): DAGVTQSPTHLIKTRGQQVTLRCSPKSGHDTVSWYQQALGQGPQFIFQYYEEEERQRGNFPDRFSGHQFPNYSSELNVNALLLGDSALYLCASSRRGLGGPNYGYTFGSGTRLTVV.

V and J are TRBV5-1 and TRBJ2-5, with 10 bases that match TRBD2. The length of the CDR3 is 17 residues. The V segment lost 4 bases and the J segment 4 bases; nucleotides outside the gene matches: 13. Germline CDR1 and CDR2: SGHRS and YFSETQ. The CDR3 DNA sequence: TGCGCCAGCAGCGACCTAGCGGGAGCGGGCTTAGGAGAGACCCAGTACTTC. Its protein product is CASSDLAGAGLGETQYF.